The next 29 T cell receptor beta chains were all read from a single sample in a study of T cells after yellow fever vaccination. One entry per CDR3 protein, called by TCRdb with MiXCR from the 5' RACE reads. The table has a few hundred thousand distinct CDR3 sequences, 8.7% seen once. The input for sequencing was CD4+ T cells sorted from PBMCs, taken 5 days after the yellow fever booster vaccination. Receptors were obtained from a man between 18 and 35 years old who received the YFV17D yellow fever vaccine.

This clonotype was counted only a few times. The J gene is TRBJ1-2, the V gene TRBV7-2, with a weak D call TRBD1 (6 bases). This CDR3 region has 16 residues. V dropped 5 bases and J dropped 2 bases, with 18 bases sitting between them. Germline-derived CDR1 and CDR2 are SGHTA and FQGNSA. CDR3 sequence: CASSPWGLTGNYGYTF. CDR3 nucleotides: TGTGCCAGCAGCCCCTGGGGGCTTACAGGCAACTATGGCTACACCTTC.

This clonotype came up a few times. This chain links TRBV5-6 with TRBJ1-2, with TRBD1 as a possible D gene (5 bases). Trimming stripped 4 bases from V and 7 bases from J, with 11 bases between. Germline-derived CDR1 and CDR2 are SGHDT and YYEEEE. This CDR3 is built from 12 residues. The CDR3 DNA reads TGTGCCAGCAGCCCGCGGGGGTTTGGCTACACCTTC. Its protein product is CASSPRGFGYTF.

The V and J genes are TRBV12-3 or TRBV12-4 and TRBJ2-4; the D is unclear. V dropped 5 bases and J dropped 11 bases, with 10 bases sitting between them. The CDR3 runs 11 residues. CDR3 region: CASSQTAVQYF. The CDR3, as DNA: TGTGCCAGCAGTCAAACGGCGGTTCAGTACTTC.

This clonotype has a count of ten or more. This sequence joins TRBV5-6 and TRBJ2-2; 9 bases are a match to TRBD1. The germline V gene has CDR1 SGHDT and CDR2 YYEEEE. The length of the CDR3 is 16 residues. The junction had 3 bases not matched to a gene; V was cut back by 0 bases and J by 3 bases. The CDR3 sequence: CASSLVTGGHTGELFF. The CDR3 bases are TGTGCCAGCAGCTTGGTGACAGGGGGTCACACCGGGGAGCTGTTTTTT.

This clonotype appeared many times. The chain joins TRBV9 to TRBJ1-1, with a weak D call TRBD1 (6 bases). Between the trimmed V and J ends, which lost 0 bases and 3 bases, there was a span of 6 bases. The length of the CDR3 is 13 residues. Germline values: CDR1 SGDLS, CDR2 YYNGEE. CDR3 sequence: CASSVAGDTEAFF. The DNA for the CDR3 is TGTGCCAGCAGCGTAGCAGGGGACACTGAAGCTTTCTTT.

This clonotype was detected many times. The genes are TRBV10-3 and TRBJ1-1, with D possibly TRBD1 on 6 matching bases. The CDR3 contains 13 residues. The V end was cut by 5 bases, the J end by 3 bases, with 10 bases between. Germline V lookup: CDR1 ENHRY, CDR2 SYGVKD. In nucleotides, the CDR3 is TGTGCCATCAGTAACAGGGTTGACACTGAAGCTTTCTTT. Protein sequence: CAISNRVDTEAFF.

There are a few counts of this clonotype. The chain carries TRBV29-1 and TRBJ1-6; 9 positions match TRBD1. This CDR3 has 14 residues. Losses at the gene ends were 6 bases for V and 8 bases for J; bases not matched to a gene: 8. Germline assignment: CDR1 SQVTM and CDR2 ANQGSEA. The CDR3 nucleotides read TGCAGCGTAGGTGGGACAGGGAAGGATTCACCCCTCCACTTT. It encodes CSVGGTGKDSPLHF.

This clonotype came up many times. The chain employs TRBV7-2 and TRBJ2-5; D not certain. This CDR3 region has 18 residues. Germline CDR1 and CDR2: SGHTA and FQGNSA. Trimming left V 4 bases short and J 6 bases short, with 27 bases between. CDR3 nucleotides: TGTGCCAGCAGCTCTATTACTTGGTCCACCAAAGCGACAAAGACCCAGTACTTC. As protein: CASSSITWSTKATKTQYF.

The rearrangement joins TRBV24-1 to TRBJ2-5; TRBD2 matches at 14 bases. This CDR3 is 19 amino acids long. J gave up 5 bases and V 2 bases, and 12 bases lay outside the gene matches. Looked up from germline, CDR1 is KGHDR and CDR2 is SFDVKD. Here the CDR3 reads CATSDYPQGLAGVGETQYF. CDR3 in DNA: TGTGCCACCAGTGATTATCCCCAGGGACTAGCGGGGGTCGGGGAGACCCAGTACTTC.

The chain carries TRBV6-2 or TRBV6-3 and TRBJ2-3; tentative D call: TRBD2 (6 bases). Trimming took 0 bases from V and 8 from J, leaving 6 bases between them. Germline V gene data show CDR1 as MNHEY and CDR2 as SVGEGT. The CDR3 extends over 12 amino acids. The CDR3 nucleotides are TGTGCCAGCAGTTACTCGGGGGGTACGCAGTATTTT. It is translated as CASSYSGGTQYF.

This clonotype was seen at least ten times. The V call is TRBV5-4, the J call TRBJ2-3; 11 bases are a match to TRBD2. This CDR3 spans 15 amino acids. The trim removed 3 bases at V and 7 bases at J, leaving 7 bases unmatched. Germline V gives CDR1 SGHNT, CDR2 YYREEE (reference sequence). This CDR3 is CASSSTTSGAYTQYF. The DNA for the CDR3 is TGTGCCAGCAGCTCGACGACTAGCGGGGCATATACGCAGTATTTT. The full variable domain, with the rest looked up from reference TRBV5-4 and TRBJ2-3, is ETGVTQSPTHLIKTRGQQVTLRCSSQSGHNTVSWYQQALGQGPQFIFQYYREEENGRGNFPPRFSGLQFPNYSSELNVNALELDDSALYLCASSSTTSGAYTQYFGPGTRLTVL.

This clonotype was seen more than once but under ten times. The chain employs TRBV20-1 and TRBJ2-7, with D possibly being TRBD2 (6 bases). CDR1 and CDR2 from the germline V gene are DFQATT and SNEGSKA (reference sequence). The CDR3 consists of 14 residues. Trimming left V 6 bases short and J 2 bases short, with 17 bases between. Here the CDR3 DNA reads TGCAGTGCCCCTAGGTGGGGAGGCGCCTACGAGCAGTACTTC. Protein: CSAPRWGGAYEQYF.

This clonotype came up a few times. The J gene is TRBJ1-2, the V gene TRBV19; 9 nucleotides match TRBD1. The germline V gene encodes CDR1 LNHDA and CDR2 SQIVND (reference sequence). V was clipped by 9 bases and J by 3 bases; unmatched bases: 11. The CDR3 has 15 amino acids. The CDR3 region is CASAPGQGHDYGYTF. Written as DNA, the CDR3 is TGTGCCAGCGCCCCGGGACAGGGACATGACTATGGCTACACCTTC. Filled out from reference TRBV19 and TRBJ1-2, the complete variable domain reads DGGITQSPKYLFRKEGQNVTLSCEQNLNHDAMYWYRQDPGQGLRLIYYSQIVNDFQKGDIAEGYSVSREKKESFPLTVTSAQKNPTAFYLCASAPGQGHDYGYTFGSGTRLTVV.

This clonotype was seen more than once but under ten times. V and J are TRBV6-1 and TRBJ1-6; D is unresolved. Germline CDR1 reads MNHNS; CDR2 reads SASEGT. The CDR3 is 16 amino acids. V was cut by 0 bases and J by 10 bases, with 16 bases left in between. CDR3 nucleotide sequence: TGTGCCAGCAGTGAAGCGCTTTGGCAGGTGGAATCACCCCTCCACTTT. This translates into CASSEALWQVESPLHF.

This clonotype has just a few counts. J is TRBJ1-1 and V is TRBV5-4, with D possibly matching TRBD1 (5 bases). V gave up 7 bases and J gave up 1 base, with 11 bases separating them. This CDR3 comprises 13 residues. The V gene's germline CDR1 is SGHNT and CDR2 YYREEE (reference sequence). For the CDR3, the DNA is TGTGCCAGCTTGGGGCAGCAGAACACTGAAGCTTTCTTT. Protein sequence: CASLGQQNTEAFF.

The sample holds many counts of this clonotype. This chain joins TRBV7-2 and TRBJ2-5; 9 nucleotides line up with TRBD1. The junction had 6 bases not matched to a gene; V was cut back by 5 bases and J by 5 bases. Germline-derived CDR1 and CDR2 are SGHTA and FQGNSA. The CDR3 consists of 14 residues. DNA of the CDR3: TGTGCCAGCAGCATGACAGGGGGTTCGGAGACCCAGTACTTC. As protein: CASSMTGGSETQYF.

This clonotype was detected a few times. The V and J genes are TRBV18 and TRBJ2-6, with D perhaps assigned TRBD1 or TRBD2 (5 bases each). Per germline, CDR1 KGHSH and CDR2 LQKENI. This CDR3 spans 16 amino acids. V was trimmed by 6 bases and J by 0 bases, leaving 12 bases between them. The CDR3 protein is CASSPTGTSGANVLTF. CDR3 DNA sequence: TGTGCCAGCTCCCCAACGGGGACCTCTGGGGCCAACGTCCTGACTTTC.

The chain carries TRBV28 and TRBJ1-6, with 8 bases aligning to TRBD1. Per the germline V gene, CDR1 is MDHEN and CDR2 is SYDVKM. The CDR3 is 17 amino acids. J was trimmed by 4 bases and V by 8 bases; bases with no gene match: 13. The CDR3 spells CASSQLQGVGYNSPLHF. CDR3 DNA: TGTGCCAGCTCCCAATTACAGGGGGTGGGTTATAATTCACCCCTCCACTTT.

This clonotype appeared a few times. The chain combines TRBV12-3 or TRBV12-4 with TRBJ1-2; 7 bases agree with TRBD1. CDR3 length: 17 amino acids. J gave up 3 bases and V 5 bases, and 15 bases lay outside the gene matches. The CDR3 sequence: CASSLRGREYSDYGYTF. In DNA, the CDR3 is TGTGCCAGCAGTCTAAGGGGGCGCGAGTATTCGGACTATGGCTACACCTTC.

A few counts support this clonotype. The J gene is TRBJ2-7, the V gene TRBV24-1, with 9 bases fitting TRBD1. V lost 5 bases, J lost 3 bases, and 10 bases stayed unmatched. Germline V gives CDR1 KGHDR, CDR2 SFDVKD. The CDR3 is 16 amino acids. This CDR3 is CATSANRDRAFYEQYF. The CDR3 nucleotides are TGTGCCACCAGTGCTAACCGGGACAGGGCCTTCTACGAGCAGTACTTC.

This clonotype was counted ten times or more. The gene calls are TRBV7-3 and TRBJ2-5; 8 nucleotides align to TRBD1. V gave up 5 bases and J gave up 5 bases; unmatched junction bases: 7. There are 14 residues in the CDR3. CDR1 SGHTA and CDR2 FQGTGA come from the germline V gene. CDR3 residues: CASSPGTGDETQYF. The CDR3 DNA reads TGTGCCAGCAGCCCCGGGACAGGAGACGAGACCCAGTACTTC.

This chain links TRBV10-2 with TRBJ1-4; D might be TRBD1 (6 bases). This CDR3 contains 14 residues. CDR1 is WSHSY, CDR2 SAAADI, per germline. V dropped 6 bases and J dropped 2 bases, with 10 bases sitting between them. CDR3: CASRDTGTNEKLFF. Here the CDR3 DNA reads TGCGCCAGCAGGGACACAGGGACTAATGAAAAACTGTTTTTT.

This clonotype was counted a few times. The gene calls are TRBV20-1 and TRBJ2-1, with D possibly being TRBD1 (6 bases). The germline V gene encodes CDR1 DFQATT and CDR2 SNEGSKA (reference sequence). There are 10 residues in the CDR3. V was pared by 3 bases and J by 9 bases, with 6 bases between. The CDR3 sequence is CSARDSEQFF. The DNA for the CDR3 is TGCAGTGCTAGGGACAGTGAGCAGTTCTTC.

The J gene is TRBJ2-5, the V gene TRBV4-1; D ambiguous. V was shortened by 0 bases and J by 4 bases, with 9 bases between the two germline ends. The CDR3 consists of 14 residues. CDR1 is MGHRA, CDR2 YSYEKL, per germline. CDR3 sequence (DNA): TGCGCCAGCAGCCAAGAGCGGTTCCGAGAGACCCAGTACTTC. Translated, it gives CASSQERFRETQYF.

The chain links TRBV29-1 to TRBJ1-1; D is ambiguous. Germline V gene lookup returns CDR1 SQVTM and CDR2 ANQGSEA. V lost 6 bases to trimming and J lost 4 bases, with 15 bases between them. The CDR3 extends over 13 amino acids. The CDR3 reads CSVASARGTEAFF. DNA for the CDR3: TGCAGCGTGGCGTCAGCCCGGGGCACTGAAGCTTTCTTT.

CDR3 sequence: CASSFPDRGSPLHF. In nucleotides, the CDR3 is TGTGCCAGCAGTTTTCCCGACAGGGGTTCACCCCTCCACTTT. V gene TRBV28 combines with J gene TRBJ1-6, with 8 bases lining up with TRBD1. This CDR3 has 14 residues. V lost 3 bases, J lost 9 bases, and 4 bases stayed unmatched. The V gene's germline CDR1 is MDHEN and CDR2 SYDVKM.

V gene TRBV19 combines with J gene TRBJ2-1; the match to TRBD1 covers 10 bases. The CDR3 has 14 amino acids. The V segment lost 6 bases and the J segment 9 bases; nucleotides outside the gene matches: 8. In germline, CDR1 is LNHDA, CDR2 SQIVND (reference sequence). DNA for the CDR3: TGTGCCAGTAGCGGGGGGACAGGGGAGATTGAGCAGTTCTTC. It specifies CASSGGTGEIEQFF.

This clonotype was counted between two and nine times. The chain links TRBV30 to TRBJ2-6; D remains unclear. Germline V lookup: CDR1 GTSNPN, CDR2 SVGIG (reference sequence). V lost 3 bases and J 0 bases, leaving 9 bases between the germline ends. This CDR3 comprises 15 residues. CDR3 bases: TGTGCCTGGAGCCGCAGATCCTCTGGGGCCAACGTCCTGACTTTC. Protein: CAWSRRSSGANVLTF.

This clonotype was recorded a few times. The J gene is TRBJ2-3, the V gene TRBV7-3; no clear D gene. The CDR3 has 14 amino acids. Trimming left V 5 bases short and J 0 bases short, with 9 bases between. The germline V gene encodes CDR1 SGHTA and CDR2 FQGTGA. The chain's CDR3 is CASSVDGSTDTQYF. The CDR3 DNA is TGTGCCAGCAGCGTGGACGGGAGCACAGATACGCAGTATTTT.